Following are 20 T cell receptor beta chains from one sample sequenced in a study of T cell changes during pregnancy in multiple sclerosis. Sequencing used immunoSEQ multiplex PCR; TCRdb keeps in-frame clones, though not all of them. Among more than 55,000 clones listed, around 93% were seen once. This specimen consisted of peripheral blood, obtained after pregnancy. These receptors were collected from a female donor in good health, enrolled as a control in a pregnancy study.

Turning to this clone: Mismatch with germline at one junction end may stem from a read error. The same CDR3 arises from other DNA sequences in this sample as well. The chain couples TRBV5-6 to TRBJ1-1; 7 bases line up with TRBD1. Germline values: CDR1 SGHDT, CDR2 YYEEEE. The CDR3 has 16 amino acids. In DNA form, the CDR3 reads TGTGCCAGCAGACTTAGGACAGGCTACCTGAAGACTGAAGCTTTCTTT. The encoded protein is CASRLRTGYLKTEAFF.

This chain uses TRBV9 with TRBJ1-2, with unresolved D. The length of the CDR3 is 15 residues. Trimming stripped 3 bases from V and 0 bases from J, with 12 bases between. CDR1 SGDLS and CDR2 YYNGEE come from the germline V gene. CDR3 nucleotide sequence: TGTGCCAGCAGCGCAGACACCGCCTCTAACTATGGCTACACCTTC. Amino acid sequence: CASSADTASNYGYTF.

The chain joins TRBV10-3 to TRBJ2-3, with 8 bases identical to TRBD2. Looked up from germline, CDR1 is ENHRY and CDR2 is SYGVKD. Germline trimming cut 8 bases from V and 1 base from J; bases unmatched to any gene: 5. The CDR3 runs to 14 residues. In DNA form, the CDR3 reads TGTGCCATCCAGTTAGCGGGACGCACAGATACGCAGTATTTT. Amino acid sequence: CAIQLAGRTDTQYF.

This clone came up once. The genes are TRBV4-1 and TRBJ1-5, with 9 bases aligning to TRBD1. Trimming cost V 1 base and J 0 bases; bases outside gene matches: 1. Germline V gives CDR1 MGHRA, CDR2 YSYEKL. The CDR3 is made up of 16 amino acids. The CDR3 region is CASSQGGQGSNQPQHF. In nucleotides, the CDR3 is TGCGCCAGCAGCCAAGGGGGACAGGGTAGCAATCAGCCCCAGCATTTT.

This clone was detected only once. The CDR3 DNA follows: TGCGCCAGCAGCCAAGTACTGGGGCTAGCGGGGGCTTCTGCCACAGATACGCAGTATTTT. Translation: CASSQVLGLAGASATDTQYF. This chain connects TRBV4-1 to TRBJ2-3, with 10 positions matching TRBD2. Germline V CDR1 and CDR2: MGHRA, YSYEKL. CDR3 size: 20 residues. With 1 base clipped from V and 2 bases from J, the junction kept 15 bases outside the gene matches.

The rearrangement uses TRBV7-2 and TRBJ1-4; D may be TRBD1 (6 bases). With 6 bases removed from V and 7 bases from J, the gap between germline ends came to 18 bases. Germline lookup yields CDR1 SGHTA and CDR2 FQGNSA. The CDR3 consists of 15 residues. In DNA, the CDR3 is TGTGCCAGCAGTACAGGGATTTGGGTGCGTGAAAAACTGTTTTTT. This sequence encodes CASSTGIWVREKLFF.

The chain carries TRBV18 and TRBJ2-5; D is uncertain. Trimming removed 3 bases at V and 5 bases at J, with 4 bases between. CDR3 length: 11 residues. Per the germline V gene, CDR1 is KGHSH and CDR2 is LQKENI. The CDR3 spells CASSPEETQYF. In DNA form, the CDR3 reads TGTGCCAGCTCACCCGAGGAGACCCAGTACTTC.

The rearrangement joins TRBV7-3 to TRBJ2-5; 9 nucleotides match TRBD1. V dropped 4 bases and J dropped 4; count of bases not matched to a gene: 7. CDR1 SGHTA and CDR2 FQGTGA come from the germline V gene. The CDR3 contains 15 residues. CDR3 DNA sequence: TGTGCCAGCAGCTCCGGACCGGACAGGGGAGAGACCCAGTACTTC. Amino acid sequence: CASSSGPDRGETQYF.

This chain links TRBV19 with TRBJ2-1, with 9 positions matching TRBD2. The CDR3 spans 13 residues. J was trimmed by 7 bases and V by 2 bases; bases with no gene match: 0. CDR1 and CDR2 (germline): LNHDA, SQIVND (reference sequence). In nucleotides, the CDR3 is TGTGCCAGTAGTATAAGCGGGAGGAATGAGCAGTTCTTC. It codes for CASSISGRNEQFF.

Only one count was recorded for this clone. This rearrangement joins TRBV11-1 to TRBJ2-7; D is perhaps TRBD1 (7 bases). The ends were cut back, 5 bases at V and 5 bases at J, with 19 bases in the middle. This CDR3 has 15 amino acids. Germline CDR1 is SGHAT and CDR2 is FQDESV (reference sequence). CDR3 sequence (DNA): TGTGCCAGCAGCCCCTGGAGGGGGCGCGTCAACGAGCAGTACTTC. The encoded protein is CASSPWRGRVNEQYF.

The gene calls are TRBV28 and TRBJ1-2, with D unclear. Germline CDR1 and CDR2: MDHEN and SYDVKM. Between the trimmed V and J ends, which lost 11 bases and 6 bases, there was a span of 10 bases. The CDR3 length is 10 residues. The CDR3 reads CARGEDGYTF. The CDR3 DNA reads as TGTGCCCGCGGGGAGGATGGCTACACCTTC.

This clone has just one count. The genes are TRBV2 and TRBJ1-5, with 7 bases fitting TRBD1. CDR3 size: 15 residues. Trimming at V came to 2 bases and at J to 5 bases, leaving 6 bases not matched to a gene. The germline V gene has CDR1 SNHLY and CDR2 FYNNEI. The CDR3: CASSERQGVYQPQHF. CDR3 in DNA: TGTGCCAGCAGTGAAAGACAGGGTGTATATCAGCCCCAGCATTTT.

The chain recombines TRBV30 with TRBJ2-7, with TRBD2 matching 10 bases. CDR1 is GTSNPN, CDR2 SVGIG, per germline (reference sequence). With 3 bases clipped from V and 3 bases from J, the junction kept 5 bases outside the gene matches. This CDR3 comprises 14 residues. The CDR3 DNA sequence: TGTGCCTGGAGCAGGCTAGCGGGGGACTACGAGCAGTACTTC. This codes for CAWSRLAGDYEQYF. Full variable domain (missing parts from reference TRBV30 and TRBJ2-7): SQTIHQWPATLVQPVGSPLSLECTVEGTSNPNLYWYRQAAGRGLQLLFYSVGIGQISSEVPQNLSASRPQDRQFILSSKKLLLSDSGFYLCAWSRLAGDYEQYFGPGTRLTVT.

The V gene is TRBV7-9, the J gene TRBJ1-2, with 10 bases aligning to TRBD1. The germline CDR1 and CDR2 sequences are SEHNR and FQNEAQ (reference sequence). The CDR3 loop spans 16 amino acids. The V segment lost 8 bases and the J segment 2 bases; nucleotides outside the gene matches: 11. DNA of the CDR3: TGTGCCAGCTCCAAGGGGACAGGGGTTCTCAACTATGGCTACACCTTC. Translation gives CASSKGTGVLNYGYTF.

The rearrangement links TRBV6-4 to TRBJ2-2, with 7 nucleotides matching TRBD1. The CDR3 covers 14 residues. V shed 6 bases and J 4 bases; nucleotides not matched to a gene: 5. Germline CDR1 is MRHNA and CDR2 is SNTAGT. The chain's CDR3 is CASSPDRTTGELFF. In nucleotides, the CDR3 is TGTGCCAGCAGCCCGGACAGGACCACCGGGGAGCTGTTTTTT.

The V and J genes are TRBV27 and TRBJ1-1; unclear D gene. This CDR3 spans 14 amino acids. The germline CDR1 and CDR2 sequences are MNHEY and SMNVEV (reference sequence). Trimming removed 2 bases at V and 2 bases at J, with 9 bases between. CDR3 sequence: CASSLRRGNTEAFF. CDR3 DNA: TGTGCCAGCAGTTTACGCCGCGGAAACACTGAAGCTTTCTTT.

The V gene is TRBV5-8, the J gene TRBJ2-3; D is possibly TRBD2 (7 bases). This CDR3 is built from 15 residues. Germline V gives CDR1 SGHTS, CDR2 YDEGEE. V was trimmed by 4 bases and J by 6 bases, leaving 18 bases between them. The CDR3 DNA reads as TGTGCCAGCAGCCCGGGGGGCAGTTTGGGGGATACGCAGTATTTT. Encoded protein: CASSPGGSLGDTQYF.

The chain couples TRBV30 to TRBJ1-2, with 10 nucleotides matching TRBD1. The CDR3 is 13 amino acids. The germline V gene has CDR1 GTSNPN and CDR2 SVGIG (reference sequence). V shed 5 bases and J 9 bases; nucleotides not matched to a gene: 9. The CDR3 nucleotides read TGTGCCTGGGGACCTCCGGGACAGGGGTGCTACACCTTC. Translation gives CAWGPPGQGCYTF.

This rearrangement joins TRBV27 to TRBJ2-5, with D tentatively TRBD1 (6 bases). This CDR3 has 15 residues. Germline V gives CDR1 MNHEY, CDR2 SMNVEV (reference sequence). V dropped 3 bases and J dropped 3 bases, with 14 bases sitting between them. CDR3 region: CASSFSPGTKETQYF. The CDR3 nucleotides read TGTGCCAGCAGTTTCTCTCCCGGGACAAAAGAGACCCAGTACTTC.

The V and J genes are TRBV4-3 and TRBJ2-5, with D tentatively TRBD1 (5 bases). The end of the DNA fits TRBJ2-7 better, so the J call may be wrong. Germline-derived CDR1 and CDR2 are LGHNA and YSLEER. This CDR3 is built from 14 residues. The CDR3 sequence: CASSQNRWSGEQYF. The CDR3 coding sequence is TGCGCCAGCAGCCAAAACAGGTGGTCGGGCGAGCAGTACTTC.